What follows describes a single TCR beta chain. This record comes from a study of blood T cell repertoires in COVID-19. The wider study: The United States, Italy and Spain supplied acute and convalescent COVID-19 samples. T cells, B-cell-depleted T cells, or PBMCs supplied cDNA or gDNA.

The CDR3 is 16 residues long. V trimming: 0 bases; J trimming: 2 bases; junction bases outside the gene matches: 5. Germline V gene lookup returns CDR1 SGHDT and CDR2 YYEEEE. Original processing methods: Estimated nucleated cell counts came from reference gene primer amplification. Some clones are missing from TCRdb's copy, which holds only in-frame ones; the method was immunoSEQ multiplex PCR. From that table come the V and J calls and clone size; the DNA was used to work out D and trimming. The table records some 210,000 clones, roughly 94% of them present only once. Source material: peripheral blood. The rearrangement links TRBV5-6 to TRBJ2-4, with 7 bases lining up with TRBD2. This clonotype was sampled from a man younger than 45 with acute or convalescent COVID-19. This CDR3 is CASSLVNGGTKNIQYF. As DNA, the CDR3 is TGTGCCAGCAGCTTGGTTAACGGGGGGACCAAAAACATTCAGTACTTC.